This TCR beta chain was obtained from a study of CXCR3-negative and CXCR3-positive naive CD8 T cells. General study results and limits: The study found CXCR3 expression partially decreased after cryopreservation and ran most assays on fresh PBMCs. A higher hydrophobicity marked the TRB CDR3s of CXCR3-positive naive cells versus CXCR3-negative naive cells.

This CDR3 contains 13 residues. CDR1 is SQVTM, CDR2 ANQGSEA, per germline. UMI-labeled 5' RACE yielded the TRB cDNA libraries. TCRdb derives one entry per CDR3 protein from the 5' RACE reads, leaving out DNA. The clone table shows fewer than 65,000 distinct CDR3 sequences, with the ten largest holding around 5%. Points on this clonotype: What it recognizes is unknown.

Naive CD8+ T cells were CD45RO-CCR7+CD27+CD95-. The V and J genes are TRBV29-1 and TRBJ2-1; TCRdb's assignment of TRBD2 cannot be checked, as there is no DNA. Sample: naive CXCR3+ CD8+ T cells from blood. Subset specified: CD45RO-CCR7+CD27+CD95- naive CD8+ T cells expressing CXCR3 (TNR3+). The receptor was isolated from a human donor in good health. Some clones in this sample may be carry-over from other donors' samples. The CDR3: CSVPGTSRNEQFF.